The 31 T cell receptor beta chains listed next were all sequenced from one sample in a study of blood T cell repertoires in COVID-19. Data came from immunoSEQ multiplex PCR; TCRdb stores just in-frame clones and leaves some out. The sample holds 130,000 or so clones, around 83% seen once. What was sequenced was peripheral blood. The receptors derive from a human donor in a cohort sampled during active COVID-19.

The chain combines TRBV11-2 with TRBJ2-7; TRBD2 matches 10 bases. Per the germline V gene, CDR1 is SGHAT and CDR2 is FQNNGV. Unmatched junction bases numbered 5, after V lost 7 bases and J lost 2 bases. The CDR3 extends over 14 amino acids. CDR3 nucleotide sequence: TGTGCCAGCACGCCCGGACTAGCGGCCTACGAGCAGTACGTC. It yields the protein CASTPGLAAYEQYV.

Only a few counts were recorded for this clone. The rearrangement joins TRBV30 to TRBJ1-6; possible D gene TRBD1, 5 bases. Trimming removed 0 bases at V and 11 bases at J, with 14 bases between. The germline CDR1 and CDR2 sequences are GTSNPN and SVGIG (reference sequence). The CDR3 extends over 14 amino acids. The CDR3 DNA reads TGTGCCTGGAGTGTGGGGCAGTTGCTACCACCCCTCCACTTT. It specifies CAWSVGQLLPPLHF.

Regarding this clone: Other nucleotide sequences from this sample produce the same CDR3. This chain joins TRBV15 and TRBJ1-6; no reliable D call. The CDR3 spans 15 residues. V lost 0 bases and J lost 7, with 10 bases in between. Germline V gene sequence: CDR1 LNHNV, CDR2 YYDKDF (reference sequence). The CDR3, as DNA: TGTGCCACCAGCAGAGATTCGGCAGGCAATTCACCCCTCCACTTT. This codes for CATSRDSAGNSPLHF.

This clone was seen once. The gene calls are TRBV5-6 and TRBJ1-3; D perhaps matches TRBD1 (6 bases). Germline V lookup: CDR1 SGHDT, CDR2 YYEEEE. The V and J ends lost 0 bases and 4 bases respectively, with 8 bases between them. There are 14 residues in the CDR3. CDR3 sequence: CASSLGGQGNTIYF. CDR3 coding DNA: TGTGCCAGCAGCTTGGGGGGGCAAGGAAACACCATATATTTT. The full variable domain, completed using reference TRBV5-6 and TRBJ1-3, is DAGVTQSPTHLIKTRGQQVTLRCSPKSGHDTVSWYQQALGQGPQFIFQYYEEEERQRGNFPDRFSGHQFPNYSSELNVNALLLGDSALYLCASSLGGQGNTIYFGEGSWLTVV.

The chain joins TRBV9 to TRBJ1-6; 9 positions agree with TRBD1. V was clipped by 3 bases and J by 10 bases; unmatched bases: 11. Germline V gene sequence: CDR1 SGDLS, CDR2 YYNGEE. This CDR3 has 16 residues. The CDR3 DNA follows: TGTGCCAGCAGCGCTCCGGGACAGGGTAGTCGGTCACCCCTCCACTTT. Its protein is CASSAPGQGSRSPLHF.

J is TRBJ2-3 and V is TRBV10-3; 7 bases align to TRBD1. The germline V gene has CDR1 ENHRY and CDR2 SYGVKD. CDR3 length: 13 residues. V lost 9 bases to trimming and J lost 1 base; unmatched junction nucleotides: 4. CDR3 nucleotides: TGTGCCATAAGGGGGACAGGCACAGATACGCAGTATTTT. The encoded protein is CAIRGTGTDTQYF.

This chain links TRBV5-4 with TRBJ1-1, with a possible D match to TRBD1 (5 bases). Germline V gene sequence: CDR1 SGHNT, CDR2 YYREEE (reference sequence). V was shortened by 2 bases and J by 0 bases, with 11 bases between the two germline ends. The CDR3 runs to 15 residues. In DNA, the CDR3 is TGTGCCAGCAGCTTATGGGGGGAGATGAACACTGAAGCTTTCTTT. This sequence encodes CASSLWGEMNTEAFF. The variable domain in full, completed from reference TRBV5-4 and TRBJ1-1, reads ETGVTQSPTHLIKTRGQQVTLRCSSQSGHNTVSWYQQALGQGPQFIFQYYREEENGRGNFPPRFSGLQFPNYSSELNVNALELDDSALYLCASSLWGEMNTEAFFGQGTRLTVV.

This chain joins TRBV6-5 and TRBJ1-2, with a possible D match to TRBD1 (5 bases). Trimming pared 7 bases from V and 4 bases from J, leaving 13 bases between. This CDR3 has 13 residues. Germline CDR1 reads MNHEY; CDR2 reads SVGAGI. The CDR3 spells CASTRGESYGYTF. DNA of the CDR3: TGTGCCAGCACCCGGGGGGAAAGCTATGGCTACACCTTC.

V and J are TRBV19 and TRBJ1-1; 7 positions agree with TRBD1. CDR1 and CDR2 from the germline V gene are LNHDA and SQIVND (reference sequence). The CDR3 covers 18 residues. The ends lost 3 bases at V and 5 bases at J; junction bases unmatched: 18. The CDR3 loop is CASSILSPLRQGVTEAFF. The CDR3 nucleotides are TGTGCCAGTAGTATTTTATCCCCCCTGCGGCAGGGGGTTACTGAAGCTTTCTTT.

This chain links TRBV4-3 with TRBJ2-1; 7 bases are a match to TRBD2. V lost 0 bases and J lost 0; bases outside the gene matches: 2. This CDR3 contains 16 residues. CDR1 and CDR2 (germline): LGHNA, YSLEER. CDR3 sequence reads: CASSQDGGGSYNEQFF. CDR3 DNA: TGCGCCAGCAGCCAAGATGGGGGGGGCTCCTACAATGAGCAGTTCTTC.

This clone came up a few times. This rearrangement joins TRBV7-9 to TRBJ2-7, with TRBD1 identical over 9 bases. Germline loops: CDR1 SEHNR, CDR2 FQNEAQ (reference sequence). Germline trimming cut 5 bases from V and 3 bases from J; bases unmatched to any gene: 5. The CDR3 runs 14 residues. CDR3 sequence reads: CASSRTGASYEQYF. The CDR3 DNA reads TGTGCCAGCAGCCGGACAGGGGCGAGCTACGAGCAGTACTTC.

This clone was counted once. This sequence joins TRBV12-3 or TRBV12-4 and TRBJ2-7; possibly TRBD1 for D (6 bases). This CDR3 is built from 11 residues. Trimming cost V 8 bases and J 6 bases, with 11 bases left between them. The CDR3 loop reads CASAFRGEQYF. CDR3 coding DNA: TGTGCCAGCGCTTTCAGGGGCGAGCAGTACTTC.

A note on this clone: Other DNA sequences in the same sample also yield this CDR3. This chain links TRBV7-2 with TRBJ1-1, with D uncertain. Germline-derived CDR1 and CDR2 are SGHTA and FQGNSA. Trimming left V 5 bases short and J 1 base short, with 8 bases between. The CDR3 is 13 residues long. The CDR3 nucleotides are TGTGCCAGCAGCCTGAGAGGGAACACTGAAGCTTTCTTT. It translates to CASSLRGNTEAFF.

The DNA of the CDR3 is TGTGCCAGCAGTTACTCGAGGGCGACAGATACGCAGTATTTT. Amino acids: CASSYSRATDTQYF. The rearrangement uses TRBV6-5 and TRBJ2-3; possible D gene TRBD2, 5 bases. The V end lost 0 bases, the J end lost 3 bases, and 7 bases lay between the germline ends. The CDR3 consists of 14 residues. Germline V gene sequence: CDR1 MNHEY, CDR2 SVGAGI.

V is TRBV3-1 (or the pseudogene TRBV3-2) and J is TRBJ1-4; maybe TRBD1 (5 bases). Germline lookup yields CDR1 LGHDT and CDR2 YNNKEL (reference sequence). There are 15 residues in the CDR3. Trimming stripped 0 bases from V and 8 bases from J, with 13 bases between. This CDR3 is CASSQDGGVYEKLFF. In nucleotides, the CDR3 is TGTGCCAGCAGCCAAGACGGGGGGGTATACGAAAAACTGTTTTTT.

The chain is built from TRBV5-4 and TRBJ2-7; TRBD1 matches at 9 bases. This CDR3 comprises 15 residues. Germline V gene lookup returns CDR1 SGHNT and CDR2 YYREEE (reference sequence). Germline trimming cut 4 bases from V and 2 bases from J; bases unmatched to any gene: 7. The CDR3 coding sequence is TGTGCCAGCAGCGCCCGGACAGGGGAGGCCTACGAGCAGTACTTC. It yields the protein CASSARTGEAYEQYF.

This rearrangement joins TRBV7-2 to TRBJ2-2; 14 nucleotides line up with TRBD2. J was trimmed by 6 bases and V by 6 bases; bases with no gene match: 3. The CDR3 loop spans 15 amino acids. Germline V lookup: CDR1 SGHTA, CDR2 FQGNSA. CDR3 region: CASRSTSGRAGELFF. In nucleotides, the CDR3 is TGTGCCAGCAGATCGACTAGCGGGAGGGCCGGGGAGCTGTTTTTT.

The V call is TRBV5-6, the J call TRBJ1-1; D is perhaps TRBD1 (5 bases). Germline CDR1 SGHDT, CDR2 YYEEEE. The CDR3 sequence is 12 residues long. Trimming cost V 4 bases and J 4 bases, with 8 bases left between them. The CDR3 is CASSPQGTEAFF. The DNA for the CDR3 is TGTGCCAGCAGCCCGCAGGGCACTGAAGCTTTCTTT.

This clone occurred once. As DNA, the CDR3 is TGTGCCAGCAGTGAATCCGGGAGGAGTGGCTACACCTTC. This gives the protein CASSESGRSGYTF. The V gene is TRBV25-1, the J gene TRBJ1-2, with no clear D. CDR3 length: 13 amino acids. Trimming removed 1 base at V and 7 bases at J, with 10 bases between. Germline CDR1 MGHDK, CDR2 SYGVNS.

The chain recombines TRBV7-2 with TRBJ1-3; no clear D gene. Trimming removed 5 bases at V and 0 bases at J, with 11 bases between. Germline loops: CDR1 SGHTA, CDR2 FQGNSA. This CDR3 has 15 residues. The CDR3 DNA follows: TGTGCCAGCAGCCCAGACACCAACTCTGGAAACACCATATATTTT. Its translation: CASSPDTNSGNTIYF.

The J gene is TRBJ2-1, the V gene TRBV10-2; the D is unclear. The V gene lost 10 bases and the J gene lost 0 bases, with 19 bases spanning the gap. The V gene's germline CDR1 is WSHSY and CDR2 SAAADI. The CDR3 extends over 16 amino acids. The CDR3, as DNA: TGCGCCACGAGCCCGGTAGCCCGTAGCTCCTACAATGAGCAGTTCTTC. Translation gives CATSPVARSSYNEQFF.

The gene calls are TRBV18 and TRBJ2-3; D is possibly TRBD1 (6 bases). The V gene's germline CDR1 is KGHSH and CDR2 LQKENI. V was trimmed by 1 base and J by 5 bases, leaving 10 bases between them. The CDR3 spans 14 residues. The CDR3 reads CASSPHVTGDTQYF. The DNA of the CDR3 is TGTGCCAGCTCACCACACGTGACAGGAGATACGCAGTATTTT.

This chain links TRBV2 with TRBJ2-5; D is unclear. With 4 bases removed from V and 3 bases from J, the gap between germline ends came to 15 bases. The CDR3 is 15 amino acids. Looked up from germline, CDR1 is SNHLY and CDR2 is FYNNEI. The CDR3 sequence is CASSAGSVWEETQYF. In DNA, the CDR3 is TGTGCCAGCAGTGCCGGGTCCGTTTGGGAAGAGACCCAGTACTTC. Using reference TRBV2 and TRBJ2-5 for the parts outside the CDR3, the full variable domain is EPEVTQTPSHQVTQMGQEVILRCVPISNHLYFYWYRQILGQKVEFLVSFYNNEISEKSEIFDDQFSVERPDGSNFTLKIRSTKLEDSAMYFCASSAGSVWEETQYFGPGTRLLVL.

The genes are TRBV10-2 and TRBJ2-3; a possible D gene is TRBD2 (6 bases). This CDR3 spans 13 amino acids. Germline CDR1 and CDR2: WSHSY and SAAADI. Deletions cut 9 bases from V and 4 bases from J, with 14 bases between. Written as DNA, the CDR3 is TGCGCCAGTATGGGACTTGGGGCAGATACGCAGTATTTT. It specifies CASMGLGADTQYF.

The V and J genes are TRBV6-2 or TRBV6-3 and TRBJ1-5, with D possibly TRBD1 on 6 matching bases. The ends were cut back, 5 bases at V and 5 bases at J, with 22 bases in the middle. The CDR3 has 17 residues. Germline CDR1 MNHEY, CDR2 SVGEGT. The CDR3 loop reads CASSALPGQGMYQPQHF. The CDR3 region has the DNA TGTGCCAGCAGTGCTTTACCGGGCCAGGGGATGTATCAGCCCCAGCATTTT.

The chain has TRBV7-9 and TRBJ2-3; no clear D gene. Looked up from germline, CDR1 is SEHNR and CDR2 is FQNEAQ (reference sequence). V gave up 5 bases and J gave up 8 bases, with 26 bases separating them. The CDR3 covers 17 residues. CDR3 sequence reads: CASSPWIGDPSVGTQYF. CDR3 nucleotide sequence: TGTGCCAGCAGCCCCTGGATCGGAGATCCCTCGGTGGGTACGCAGTATTTT.

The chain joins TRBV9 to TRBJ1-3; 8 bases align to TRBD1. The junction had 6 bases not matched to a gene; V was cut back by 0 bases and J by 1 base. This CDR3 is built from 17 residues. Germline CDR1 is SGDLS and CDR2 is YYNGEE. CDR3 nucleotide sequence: TGTGCCAGCAGCGTAGGGGGGACAGGTCTTTCTGGAAACACCATATATTTT. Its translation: CASSVGGTGLSGNTIYF.

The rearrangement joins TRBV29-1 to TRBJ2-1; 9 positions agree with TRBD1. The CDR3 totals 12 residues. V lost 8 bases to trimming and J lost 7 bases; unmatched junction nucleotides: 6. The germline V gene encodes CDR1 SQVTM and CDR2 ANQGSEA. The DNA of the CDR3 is TGCAGCATGGGACAGGGTCGGAATGAGCAGTTCTTC. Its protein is CSMGQGRNEQFF.

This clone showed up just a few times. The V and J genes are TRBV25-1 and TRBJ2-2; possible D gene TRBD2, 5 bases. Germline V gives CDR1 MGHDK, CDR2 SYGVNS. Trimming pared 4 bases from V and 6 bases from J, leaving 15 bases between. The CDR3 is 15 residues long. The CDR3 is CASSVEGTLAGELFF. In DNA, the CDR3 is TGTGCCAGCAGTGTAGAGGGAACTCTCGCCGGGGAGCTGTTTTTT.

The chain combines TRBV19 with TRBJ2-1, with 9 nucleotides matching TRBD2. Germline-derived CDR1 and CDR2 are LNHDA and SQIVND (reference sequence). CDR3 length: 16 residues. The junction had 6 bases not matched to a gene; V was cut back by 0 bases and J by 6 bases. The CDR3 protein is CASSIDVIAGVNEQFF. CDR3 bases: TGTGCCAGTAGTATAGATGTAATAGCGGGGGTCAATGAGCAGTTCTTC.

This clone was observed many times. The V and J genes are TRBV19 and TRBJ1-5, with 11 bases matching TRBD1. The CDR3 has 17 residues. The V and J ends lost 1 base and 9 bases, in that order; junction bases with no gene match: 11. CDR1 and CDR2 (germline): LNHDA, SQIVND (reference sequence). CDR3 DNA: TGTGCCAGTAGTATAGCTTCAGGGGACAGGGGGGCATGGCCCCAGCATTTT. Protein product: CASSIASGDRGAWPQHF.